A single sample gave rise to the 9 T cell receptor beta chains below, sequenced in a study of blood T cell repertoires in COVID-19. Repertoires were generated with immunoSEQ multiplex PCR, while TCRdb's copy carries only in-frame clones and drops some. The sample holds about 97,000 clones, around 90% seen once. The sequenced material came from peripheral blood. The receptors originated from a man between 45 and 60 years old with active COVID-19.

The rearrangement uses TRBV12-5 and TRBJ2-1; 10 bases match TRBD1. V lost 1 base and J lost 9; bases outside the gene matches: 6. There are 15 residues in the CDR3. CDR1 is LGHNT and CDR2 is FRNRAP in the germline V gene. The CDR3 loop reads CASGLDRDRGREQFF. CDR3 coding DNA: TGTGCTAGTGGTTTGGACCGGGACAGGGGCCGTGAGCAGTTCTTC.

This sequence joins TRBV7-2 and TRBJ2-3; 11 bases are a match to TRBD2. Germline lookup yields CDR1 SGHTA and CDR2 FQGNSA. This CDR3 spans 16 amino acids. The junction had 8 bases not matched to a gene; V was cut back by 4 bases and J by 5 bases. CDR3 nucleotides: TGTGCCAGCAGCTCCCCCTTAGCGGGGGGGGTAGATACGCAGTATTTT. Its protein is CASSSPLAGGVDTQYF.

The chain links TRBV7-2 to TRBJ2-7; TRBD2 is a possible D gene (6 bases). The V gene lost 5 bases and the J gene lost 10 bases, with 15 bases spanning the gap. The CDR3 is 12 residues long. The germline V gene encodes CDR1 SGHTA and CDR2 FQGNSA. The DNA of the CDR3 is TGTGCCAGCAGCACCGGGACTGCCCAACAGTACTTC. Encoded protein: CASSTGTAQQYF. Combining the CDR3 with reference TRBV7-2 and TRBJ2-7 gives the whole variable domain GAGVSQSPSNKVTEKGKDVELRCDPISGHTALYWYRQSLGQGLEFLIYFQGNSAPDKSGLPSDRFSAERTGGSVSTLTIQRTQQEDSAVYLCASSTGTAQQYFGPGTRLTVT.

This clone was seen just once. J is TRBJ2-7 and V is TRBV5-4, with D unclear. V lost 4 bases and J 5 bases, leaving 16 bases between the germline ends. From germline, CDR1 is SGHNT and CDR2 YYREEE (reference sequence). The CDR3 is 14 residues long. CDR3 DNA: TGTGCCAGCAGCCCCGGAGTAGGCTTCAACGAGCAGTACTTC. It translates to CASSPGVGFNEQYF.

The CDR3 bases are TGTGCCAGCCGCGGAGCGGGGGCGCCTGGGGCCAACGTCCTGACTTTC. Translated: CASRGAGAPGANVLTF. J is TRBJ2-6 and V is TRBV11-2; 8 positions agree with TRBD2. V trimming: 8 bases; J trimming: 2 bases; junction bases outside the gene matches: 8. The germline gives CDR1 SGHAT, CDR2 FQNNGV. This CDR3 has 16 residues.

This clone was counted only a few times. V is TRBV5-1 and J is TRBJ2-7, with 11 bases fitting TRBD2. The V gene end was trimmed by 3 bases and the J gene end by 4 bases; junction bases not matched to a gene: 3. Germline CDR1 SGHRS, CDR2 YFSETQ. This CDR3 region has 14 residues. The CDR3 spells CASSSLAGGYEQYF. CDR3 nucleotide sequence: TGCGCCAGCAGCTCCCTAGCGGGGGGTTACGAGCAGTACTTC. Full variable domain (outside the CDR3, taken from reference TRBV5-1 and TRBJ2-7): KAGVTQTPRYLIKTRGQQVTLSCSPISGHRSVSWYQQTPGQGLQFLFEYFSETQRNKGNFPGRFSGRQFSNSRSEMNVSTLELGDSALYLCASSSLAGGYEQYFGPGTRLTVT.

The chain recombines TRBV7-2 with TRBJ1-4; 8 bases align to TRBD1. The V gene's germline CDR1 is SGHTA and CDR2 FQGNSA. The CDR3 consists of 15 residues. The trim removed 0 bases at V and 7 bases at J, leaving 4 bases unmatched. The CDR3 here is CASSLAGQVREKLFF. CDR3 coding DNA: TGTGCCAGCAGCTTAGCGGGACAGGTTCGTGAAAAACTGTTTTTT.

This chain joins TRBV5-4 and TRBJ2-3, with 10 positions matching TRBD1. Germline CDR1 SGHNT, CDR2 YYREEE (reference sequence). CDR3 length: 17 residues. Losses at the gene ends were 2 bases for V and 1 base for J; bases not matched to a gene: 7. This CDR3 reads CASSLGDRGVGTDTQYF. Written as DNA, the CDR3 is TGTGCCAGCAGCTTAGGGGACAGGGGAGTGGGCACAGATACGCAGTATTTT.

The gene calls are TRBV29-1 and TRBJ1-2; D remains unclear. Trimming took off 7 bases at V and 1 base at J, with 10 bases between the two ends. The CDR3 totals 12 residues. Germline V CDR1 and CDR2: SQVTM, ANQGSEA. The CDR3 sequence is CSDLQLNYGYTF. The CDR3, as DNA: TGCAGCGACCTACAGCTTAACTATGGCTACACCTTC.